This T cell receptor (beta chain) was recorded in a study of shared clonotypes between healthy human individuals. Study summary: Sampling drew on donors who were two women and a few men aged 18 to 49.

A few counts support this clone. This likely stems from a read error, as it lies one base from a far larger clone. The same CDR3 is also encoded by other DNA sequences in this sample. The CDR3 is 13 amino acids. Germline lookup yields CDR1 GTSNPN and CDR2 SVGIG (reference sequence). V shed 2 bases and J shed 5 bases, with 12 bases lying between them. Adult donors, all healthy and HIV-negative, had no recent acute infections or vaccinations. Deep level was the assay's run setting. Several immunoSEQ plates held equal portions of the genomic DNA taken from each subset. Assay: immunoSEQ multiplex PCR; the TCRdb copy retains only in-frame clones and omits some. The data contain 450,000 to 500,000 clones, roughly 80% of them singletons.

V is TRBV30 and J is TRBJ2-5, with unresolved D. This receptor was taken from a woman aged 40 to 49 in good health. Some clones in this sample may be carry-over from other donors' samples. Material: PBMCs. CDR3 DNA sequence: TGTGCCTGGAGTCACGGTAGTCGGGAGACCCAGTACTTC. Translated, it gives CAWSHGSRETQYF. The entire variable domain, with the rest obtained from reference TRBV30 and TRBJ2-5, is as follows: SQTIHQWPATLVQPVGSPLSLECTVEGTSNPNLYWYRQAAGRGLQLLFYSVGIGQISSEVPQNLSASRPQDRQFILSSKKLLLSDSGFYLCAWSHGSRETQYFGPGTRLLVL.